Listed below are T cell receptor beta chains from one sample, sequenced in a study of early T cells in non-severe SARS-CoV-2 infection. TCRdb re-derived calls from the 5' RACE reads in MiXCR, one entry per CDR3 protein. In the table there are over 55,000 distinct CDR3 sequences, 9.5% to 15% of which are singletons. Sequenced material: whole blood, taken at baseline. These TCRs come from an adult who was a healthcare worker with PCR-confirmed SARS-CoV-2 infection or an uninfected control (not recorded which). Both conserved end residues are trimmed from each CDR3. Size is stated for part of the rows, as once, few or many counts, or as a class when the clone is expanded.

CDR3,V,size,length
ASSSWRGANEQF,TRBV3-1,many,12
ASSYGRGDSPLH,TRBV6-5,few,12
ASSPQGGTDTQY,TRBV6-4,-,12
SARESRRGPNTGELF,TRBV20-1,-,15
ASSFQGKSTDTQY,TRBV11-2,few,13
ASSRQASYNEQF,TRBV7-2,-,12
ASSVAPTVKLF,TRBV9,-,11
ASSSLGQSSGANVLT,TRBV7-2,many,15
SARGDTNTEAF,TRBV20-1,many,11
ASRRSIAGTAGQKEAF,TRBV5-5,-,16
ASSLIDRAPLH,TRBV7-2,few,11
ASSFEETQY,TRBV5-1,few,9
ASSQSPAASQPQH,TRBV3-1,many,13
ATADRINTEAF,TRBV6-2/TRBV6-3,-,11
ASSPENQPQH,TRBV18,-,10
ASRVQQNTEAF,TRBV6-5,-,11
SVVVQGRRKLF,TRBV29-1,-,11
ASSLMIGLAGEGTQY,TRBV11-2,many,15
SSRDQPHTDTQY,TRBV29-1,-,12
ASSLLGVGEQF,TRBV28,-,11
ASRDGREAF,TRBV25-1,few,9
ASSKTTGELF,TRBV28,-,10
ASSQGDTSGNTIY,TRBV4-1,many,13
ASSYGGAGSVYTEAF,TRBV6-5,few,15
ATPSSGSNTGELF,TRBV18,-,13
ASSLSRPSNQPQH,TRBV28,-,13
ASSVWRGGVGEQF,TRBV9,few,13
ASSLRWSQRPSSYEQY,TRBV12-3/TRBV12-4,few,16
ASSLTGAREQTQY,TRBV5-1,many,13
SATRWENTEAF,TRBV29-1,many,11
ASNPDRVNTEAF,TRBV7-9,few,12
ASRSVPGELF,TRBV28,few,10
ASSHHQETQY,TRBV7-6,-,10
ASGRLAETGELF,TRBV2,few,12
ASSINSASSYNSPLH,TRBV11-2,-,15
SARDYPYNEQF,TRBV20-1,once,11
ASSGTGVGSNSPLH,TRBV9,few,14
ASSNRGRAEAF,TRBV6-6,many,11
ASSQAVWDTEAF,TRBV4-3,many,12
ASSDSWGFAEAF,TRBV6-4,-,12
ASYGYGGSPNYGYT,TRBV27,few,14
SAPRDSGYT,TRBV20-1,-,9
ASSSQGGNTEAF,TRBV5-1,-,12
ASSYTDRGRT,TRBV6-6,-,10